What follows is one T cell receptor beta chain and its context. It was with a sample-barcoded 5' primer and a J-beta primer mix that a second PCR of about 6 to 12 cycles was run. Any given sample supplied a minimum of 3 million CDR3-containing paired-end reads. TCRdb re-derived calls from the 5' RACE reads in MiXCR, one entry per CDR3 protein. The top ten hold approximately 4% of the sample, which has about 800,000 distinct CDR3 sequences, roughly 25% seen once. The data belong to a study of blood T cells in healthy people across ages. The sample, 7.5 to 10 milliliters of peripheral blood, was drawn from each donor. Every sample yielded at least 6 million isolated PBMCs. The same sample was also used in a study of T cells of mothers and their children. That study reports: No persistent microchimeric T cell clones were detected.

The specimen was blood. The receptor was derived from a boy younger than 18 in good health.

The CDR3 spells CSAHGAWENRATNEKLFF. The CDR3 DNA reads as TGCAGTGCCCACGGGGCGTGGGAAAACAGAGCAACTAATGAAAAACTGTTTTTT. This chain uses TRBV20-1 with TRBJ1-4; D might be TRBD1 (5 bases). The CDR3 extends over 18 amino acids. V gave up 6 bases and J gave up 0 bases, with 23 bases separating them. Germline values: CDR1 DFQATT, CDR2 SNEGSKA (reference sequence).